This is a list of T cell receptor beta chains from one sample in a study of STAT3 mutations in large granular lymphocyte leukemia. The data were produced by immunoSEQ multiplex PCR, yet TCRdb's version contains in-frame clones alone and is incomplete. The data hold about 7,800 clones, with 91% observed a single time. Specimen: peripheral blood mononuclear cells. These receptors came from a man in his fifties with T-cell large granular lymphocyte leukemia. Some clones in this sample may be carry-over from other donors' samples. Each CDR3 is given without its conserved first and last residue. Clone sizes are given selectively: once, few, many, or a class where the clone is expanded.

>.|TRBJ2-1|TRBV28
ASSFNSNEQF
>.|TRBJ1-2|TRBV5-4
ASRSGTGVNYGYT
>.|TRBJ1-1|TRBV29-1
SVHTPRRTEAF
>.|TRBJ1-6|TRBV7-2
ASSQGQGTSPLH
>.|TRBJ1-2|TRBV5-1
ASSLAAQGSNYGYT
>.|TRBJ2-5|TRBV5-1
ASSVGGEETQY
>.|TRBJ2-4|TRBV7-9
ASSPRQGGGKNIQY
>.|TRBJ2-5|TRBV13
ASSGRTLQETQY
>.|TRBJ2-6|TRBV28
ASSHPGRGANVLT
>.|TRBJ2-2|TRBV5-1
ASSLGGTGSGELF
>once|TRBJ1-2|TRBV4-2
ASSQDVGSGGYT
>.|TRBJ1-4|TRBV9
ASSSGGQFNEKLF
>.|TRBJ2-7|TRBV18
ATAGQRSSYEQY
>once|TRBJ1-5|TRBV28
ASMGGGNQPQH
>.|TRBJ2-6|TRBV27
ASSSQGAGANVLT
>.|TRBJ2-7|TRBV19
ASSLSYTNYEQY
>.|TRBJ2-4|TRBV11-2
ASSLEPGAKNIQY
>.|TRBJ2-3|TRBV11-2
ASSSIRGRVEDTQY
>.|TRBJ1-1|TRBV29-1
SAEHRGGAF
>.|TRBJ2-1|TRBV5-4
ASGLATYNEQF
>.|TRBJ1-1|TRBV29-1
SVERTGREAF
>.|TRBJ2-2|TRBV7-9
ASSRGGGGELF
>.|TRBJ1-1|TRBV2
ASSDSLNTEAF
>.|TRBJ2-5|TRBV9
ASSAEPIQETQY
>.|TRBJ2-7|TRBV5-1
ASSPPTGYEQY
>.|TRBJ1-6|TRBV7-3
ASSPTPNSPLH
>few|TRBJ2-7|TRBV5-1
ASNRGHEQY
>once|TRBJ2-3|TRBV18
ASSPYSSGASTDTQY